Presented here are 15 T cell receptor beta chains from one specimen sequenced in a study of T-cell reconstitution after alpha-beta-depleted transplantation in children. Unique molecular identifiers were incorporated during preparation of the TCRbeta library. MiXCR, run by TCRdb on the PCR reads, gives a single entry per CDR3 protein. The repertoire has under 300,000 distinct CDR3 sequences, roughly 10% of them found once; the top ten carry around 22%. This specimen was peripheral blood, taken 180 days after TCRalphabeta/CD19-depleted stem cell transplant. These TCRs come from a male patient between 2 and 10 years old who had a stem cell transplant for chronic granulomatous disease, so the T cells may come from the graft donor.

Many counts were recorded for this clonotype. This rearrangement joins TRBV10-3 to TRBJ1-2; D is uncertain. Looked up from germline, CDR1 is ENHRY and CDR2 is SYGVKD. This CDR3 has 13 residues. The ends were cut back, 4 bases at V and 3 bases at J, with 9 bases in the middle. The CDR3 DNA is TGTGCCATCAGTGTGGGCACGGACTATGGCTACACCTTC. It specifies CAISVGTDYGYTF.

At least ten counts were recorded for this clonotype. The gene calls are TRBV12-3 or TRBV12-4 and TRBJ1-5; D is undetermined. V shed 3 bases and J shed 0 bases, with 6 bases lying between them. The CDR3 length is 14 residues. The CDR3: CASSFPDSNQPQHF. The CDR3 DNA reads as TGTGCCAGCAGTTTCCCAGATAGCAATCAGCCCCAGCATTTT.

This clonotype was counted only a few times. This sequence joins TRBV27 and TRBJ2-2; TRBD2 matches at 8 bases. The V gene's germline CDR1 is MNHEY and CDR2 SMNVEV (reference sequence). The CDR3 sequence is 16 residues long. J lost 7 bases, V lost 5 bases, and 12 bases had no gene match. The CDR3 nucleotides read TGTGCCAGCAGTCCCCTAGTACAGCGGGAGAGCGGGGAGCTGTTTTTT. Its protein product is CASSPLVQRESGELFF.

This clonotype has ten or more counts. V gene TRBV20-1 combines with J gene TRBJ2-3; 11 bases are a match to TRBD2. The germline CDR1 and CDR2 sequences are DFQATT and SNEGSKA (reference sequence). The V gene end was trimmed by 5 bases and the J gene end by 3 bases; junction bases not matched to a gene: 7. This CDR3 is 15 amino acids long. In DNA form, the CDR3 reads TGCAGTGCTGCCTATACTAGCGGGAGAACAGATACGCAGTATTTT. Amino acids: CSAAYTSGRTDTQYF.

V is TRBV28 and J is TRBJ2-7; no clear D. Germline CDR1 reads MDHEN; CDR2 reads SYDVKM. V lost 3 bases, J lost 2 bases, and 11 bases lay in between. This CDR3 comprises 14 residues. CDR3: CASSFLSEAYEQYF. CDR3 nucleotide sequence: TGTGCCAGCAGTTTCTTGTCAGAAGCCTACGAGCAGTACTTC.

This clonotype was seen at least ten times. The V call is TRBV7-2, the J call TRBJ2-5, with D possibly matching TRBD2 (6 bases). V lost 1 base, J lost 2 bases, and 14 bases lay in between. CDR1 and CDR2 from the germline V gene are SGHTA and FQGNSA. The CDR3 runs 16 residues. The CDR3 nucleotides read TGTGCCAGCAGCTTAGGACTAGGCCGAACGCAAGAGACCCAGTACTTC. This translates into CASSLGLGRTQETQYF.

Many counts were recorded for this clonotype. The chain has TRBV7-2 and TRBJ2-7, with 11 bases lining up with TRBD2. The CDR3 consists of 16 residues. Germline V gene lookup returns CDR1 SGHTA and CDR2 FQGNSA. The junction had 10 bases not matched to a gene; V was cut back by 3 bases and J by 6 bases. This CDR3 reads CASSLDSSGGISEQYF. CDR3 coding DNA: TGTGCCAGCAGCTTGGATTCTAGCGGGGGGATTTCCGAGCAGTACTTC.

This chain uses TRBV4-3 with TRBJ2-4; 9 nucleotides match TRBD1. The CDR3 loop spans 14 amino acids. V lost 2 bases to trimming and J lost 9 bases; unmatched junction nucleotides: 5. Germline V CDR1 and CDR2: LGHNA, YSLEER. The CDR3 protein is CASSQPGQGSIQYF. DNA for the CDR3: TGCGCCAGCAGCCAACCGGGACAGGGATCCATTCAGTACTTC.

This clonotype occurred many times. The V gene is TRBV12-3 or TRBV12-4, the J gene TRBJ1-5; 9 bases are shared with TRBD1. V was clipped by 4 bases and J by 3 bases; unmatched bases: 7. CDR3 length: 16 residues. CDR3 nucleotides: TGTGCCAGCAGTTGGGCCGGACAGGGGTACAATCAGCCCCAGCATTTT. Translation gives CASSWAGQGYNQPQHF.

This clonotype was counted ten times or more. The chain joins TRBV27 to TRBJ2-1; unclear D gene. The V end lost 6 bases, the J end lost 13 bases, and 19 bases lay between the germline ends. The CDR3 spans 13 residues. Germline values: CDR1 MNHEY, CDR2 SMNVEV (reference sequence). CDR3 nucleotide sequence: TGTGCCAGCAGGGAAATGGTTTCTCCGTTACAGTTCTTC. Translating it yields CASREMVSPLQFF.

This clonotype was found many times. The chain joins TRBV20-1 to TRBJ1-2; perhaps TRBD1 as D (5 bases). CDR3 length: 10 residues. CDR1 DFQATT and CDR2 SNEGSKA come from the germline V gene (reference sequence). V was cut by 3 bases and J by 10 bases, with 9 bases left in between. CDR3 bases: TGCAGTGCTAGGGGGCCCCCCTACACCTTC. It encodes CSARGPPYTF.

The sample holds many counts of this clonotype. This rearrangement joins TRBV4-1 to TRBJ2-7; D is undetermined. Germline V gene data show CDR1 as MGHRA and CDR2 as YSYEKL. The CDR3 has 14 amino acids. With 0 bases removed from V and 3 bases from J, the gap between germline ends came to 9 bases. The CDR3 sequence is CASSQDEFVYEQYF. Here the CDR3 DNA reads TGCGCCAGCAGCCAAGATGAGTTCGTCTACGAGCAGTACTTC.

This clonotype has ten or more counts. The J gene is TRBJ1-3, the V gene TRBV12-3 or TRBV12-4; D ambiguous. V dropped 0 bases and J dropped 2 bases, with 11 bases sitting between them. This CDR3 spans 16 amino acids. The CDR3 is CASSLARLGPGNTIYF. The CDR3 bases are TGTGCCAGCAGTTTAGCTCGTCTCGGTCCTGGAAACACCATATATTTT.

J is TRBJ2-5 and V is TRBV19; 10 bases align to TRBD2. V was pared by 4 bases and J by 1 base, with 12 bases of the junction left unmatched. The V gene's germline CDR1 is LNHDA and CDR2 SQIVND (reference sequence). This CDR3 is 18 amino acids long. The CDR3 DNA sequence: TGTGCCAGTAGTAAAAGGGGCCCTAGCGGGAGATTCCAAGAGACCCAGTACTTC. It yields the protein CASSKRGPSGRFQETQYF.

The chain recombines TRBV7-8 with TRBJ2-2; perhaps TRBD2 as D (5 bases). V gave up 5 bases and J gave up 7 bases, with 17 bases separating them. The CDR3 extends over 15 amino acids. CDR1 and CDR2 (germline): SGHVS, FQNEAQ. CDR3: CASSLSEMRVGELFF. The CDR3 region has the DNA TGTGCCAGCAGCCTATCCGAGATGAGGGTCGGGGAGCTGTTTTTT.